This TCR beta chain was sequenced for a study of EBV T-cell therapy then PD-1 blockade in nasopharyngeal carcinoma (dated by TCRdb to the early 2020s). Taken with the paper, the label for treatment or condition translates to: AdE1-LMPpoly-expanded autologous EBV-specific T-cell therapy followed by anti-PD-1 nivolumab. The sample holds a few counts of this clone. Its specific antigen is unknown. No base-level quality is on record; no much larger clone is a single base apart. Genomic DNA was extracted from sorted cells using the Qiagen DNeasy Kit. The immunoSEQ platform was used for deep sequencing of the TCR beta chain. The authors' pipeline ran thus. Repertoire data analysis was performed with the immunoSEQ Analyzer software. This immuneACCESS table, as held by TCRdb, lists in-frame sequences with V and J called but not all clones. Of the missing ones, under half trace to an unresolved V gene in checked studies; the others have no known cause. V, J and clone size were drawn from that table, and D and trimming were deduced from the DNA. Across this sample there are 15,000 to 20,000 clones, with over 70% seen only once. Under 30% of the sample is in the top ten clones.

The germline ends are 8 bases apart after V is trimmed by 9 bases and J by 3 bases. The CDR3 holds 12 amino acids from the cysteine to the phenylalanine. Only CDR3 DNA remains: 36 bases, in frame from the first base. CDR1 is given as LNHDA and CDR2 as SQIVND, both from the germline V gene (reference sequence). The clonotype comes from a man aged 35 to 55 with nasopharyngeal carcinoma. The sample was CD8+ T cells from blood, taken at day 0 from a patient whose treatment included autologous EBV-specific T cells and nivolumab. Recombination joined TRBV19 with TRBJ2-2, with no confident D gene call. The CDR3 in this case is CASEGYTGELFF. The DNA sequence reads TGTGCCAGCGAAGGGTACACCGGGGAGCTGTTTTTT.